These 27 T cell receptor beta chains were all obtained from the same sample, sequenced in a study of T cells in Graves' hyperthyroidism and ophthalmopathy. Amplified TCR beta CDR3 regions derived from RNA transcripts. The TCR CDR3 first-round RT-PCR relied on the HTBI primer set. TCRdb itself ran the multiplex PCR reads through MiXCR, one entry per CDR3 protein. The data hold approximately 400,000 distinct CDR3 sequences, with around 14% observed a single time. The sequenced sample was blood. Every receptor here comes from a woman aged 18-30 years with Graves' hyperthyroidism that later progressed to Graves' ophthalmopathy.

The table lists this clonotype with many counts. This chain links TRBV20-1 with TRBJ2-4; D uncertain. This CDR3 region has 14 residues. Trimming shortened V by 0 bases and J by 1 base, and 7 bases separated the two germline ends. Germline V gives CDR1 DFQATT, CDR2 SNEGSKA (reference sequence). The CDR3 bases are TGCAGTGCTAGAGACGGTCATGCCAAAAACATTCAGTACTTC. It yields the protein CSARDGHAKNIQYF.

This clonotype has a handful of counts. The chain links TRBV6-5 to TRBJ2-1, with D unclear. CDR3 size: 13 residues. V lost 2 bases, J lost 5 bases, and 7 bases lay in between. Germline CDR1 and CDR2: MNHEY and SVGAGI. Here the CDR3 reads CASSYVLNNEQFF. The CDR3 DNA reads TGTGCCAGCAGTTACGTACTCAACAATGAGCAGTTCTTC.

This clonotype came up many times. This rearrangement joins TRBV11-2 to TRBJ2-7, with 7 bases aligning to TRBD1. Germline CDR1 reads SGHAT; CDR2 reads FQNNGV. The CDR3 has 15 amino acids. V dropped 2 bases and J dropped 7; count of bases not matched to a gene: 11. The CDR3 here is CASSLSAGGVGEQYF. The DNA of the CDR3 is TGTGCCAGCAGCTTATCAGCAGGGGGAGTTGGGGAGCAGTACTTC.

This clonotype appeared many times. J is TRBJ2-3 and V is TRBV11-2; the D is unclear. Looked up from germline, CDR1 is SGHAT and CDR2 is FQNNGV. Between the trimmed V and J ends, which lost 1 base and 6 bases, there was a span of 8 bases. This CDR3 is built from 13 residues. The CDR3 DNA reads as TGTGCCAGCAGCTTAGTATACGTGGATACGCAGTATTTT. It is translated as CASSLVYVDTQYF.

The chain recombines TRBV18 with TRBJ2-5; D gene unclear. Germline V gene lookup returns CDR1 KGHSH and CDR2 LQKENI. Trimming left V 4 bases short and J 4 bases short, with 13 bases between. The CDR3 contains 14 residues. CDR3 DNA sequence: TGTGCCAGCTCACTCCTGAACGGCGGAGAGACCCAGTACTTC. Encoded protein: CASSLLNGGETQYF.

This clonotype came up many times. V is TRBV28 and J is TRBJ2-1, with D perhaps being TRBD1 or TRBD2 (6 bases each). V was clipped by 6 bases and J by 8 bases, with 17 bases between them. The CDR3 spans 14 residues. In germline, CDR1 is MDHEN, CDR2 SYDVKM. CDR3 protein: CASSSPGANDEQFF. CDR3 DNA sequence: TGTGCCAGCAGCTCTCCGGGGGCGAATGATGAGCAGTTCTTC.

This clonotype was seen many times. This chain joins TRBV28 and TRBJ2-1; D is unresolved. The length of the CDR3 is 12 residues. Germline values: CDR1 MDHEN, CDR2 SYDVKM. Trimming cost V 3 bases and J 12 bases, with 12 bases left between them. The CDR3 spells CASSLRTRSQFF. CDR3 coding DNA: TGTGCCAGCAGTTTGCGGACCCGGTCGCAGTTCTTC.

This clonotype was counted many times. The rearrangement links TRBV6-6 to TRBJ2-6, with 10 bases matching TRBD1. Germline V gene data show CDR1 as MNHNY and CDR2 as SVGAGI (reference sequence). This CDR3 contains 18 residues. V lost 2 bases and J lost 2; bases outside the gene matches: 6. The CDR3 nucleotides read TGTGCCAGCAGTTACGCCGCCGGGACAGGGGCTGGGGCCAACGTCCTGACTTTC. Translating it yields CASSYAAGTGAGANVLTF.

V gene TRBV4-3 combines with J gene TRBJ1-1; tentatively, D is TRBD1 (6 bases). The V gene's germline CDR1 is LGHNA and CDR2 YSLEER. The CDR3 runs to 19 residues. V was trimmed by 2 bases and J by 2 bases, leaving 24 bases between them. In nucleotides, the CDR3 is TGCGCCAGCAGCCAACATTTTCCCCAGTATCAGGGGCCCAACACTGAAGCTTTCTTT. It yields the protein CASSQHFPQYQGPNTEAFF.

This clonotype was picked up a small number of times. The CDR3 DNA reads TGTGCCAGCGGCAGGTCGGGGAATGAGCAGTTCTTC. This gives the protein CASGRSGNEQFF. The J gene is TRBJ2-1, the V gene TRBV7-9; a weak D match, TRBD2 (5 bases). The V gene lost 8 bases and the J gene lost 7 bases, with 12 bases spanning the gap. This CDR3 has 12 amino acids. Germline V lookup: CDR1 SEHNR, CDR2 FQNEAQ (reference sequence).

There are many counts of this clonotype. The chain recombines TRBV13 with TRBJ2-3, with 14 bases aligning to TRBD2. V shed 4 bases and J 0 bases; nucleotides not matched to a gene: 6. This CDR3 has 18 amino acids. Germline lookup yields CDR1 PRHDT and CDR2 FYEKMQ (reference sequence). The CDR3: CASSSRLAGGTSTDTQYF. In DNA form, the CDR3 reads TGTGCCAGCAGCTCGAGACTAGCGGGGGGGACTAGCACAGATACGCAGTATTTT.

The chain uses TRBV9 and TRBJ2-2; weak D call: TRBD1 (5 bases). The CDR3 runs 14 residues. Between the trimmed V and J ends, which lost 3 bases and 6 bases, there was a span of 12 bases. Germline V CDR1 and CDR2: SGDLS, YYNGEE. CDR3 nucleotides: TGTGCCAGCAGCGCCCTGACAGATGCCGGGGAGCTGTTTTTT. Translating it yields CASSALTDAGELFF.

This clonotype was counted many times. The chain joins TRBV7-2 to TRBJ2-5, with D possibly being TRBD2 (6 bases). Germline CDR1 is SGHTA and CDR2 is FQGNSA. This CDR3 contains 17 residues. Trimming left V 5 bases short and J 2 bases short, with 21 bases between. The CDR3: CASSPGWGSGPQETQYF. CDR3 in DNA: TGTGCCAGCAGCCCCGGGTGGGGTAGCGGCCCACAAGAGACCCAGTACTTC.

At least ten counts were recorded for this clonotype. The gene calls are TRBV10-3 and TRBJ1-4, with D hard to call. The CDR3 consists of 13 residues. The ends were cut back, 6 bases at V and 5 bases at J, with 10 bases in the middle. From germline, CDR1 is ENHRY and CDR2 SYGVKD. The CDR3 DNA sequence: TGTGCCATCAGGGACGGGCAAAATGAAAAACTGTTTTTT. Protein sequence: CAIRDGQNEKLFF.

This clonotype was recorded many times. CDR3 coding DNA: TGTGCCAGCTCCCCCAGTAGCGGATTAAAGAATGAGCAGTTCTTC. It yields the protein CASSPSSGLKNEQFF. V and J are TRBV28 and TRBJ2-1; possibly TRBD2 for D (6 bases). CDR1 is MDHEN, CDR2 SYDVKM, per germline. The CDR3 sequence is 15 residues long. The ends were cut back, 8 bases at V and 7 bases at J, with 21 bases in the middle.

This clonotype was detected many times. The chain recombines TRBV6-1 with TRBJ2-1; TRBD2 matches 13 bases. There are 16 residues in the CDR3. The germline V gene encodes CDR1 MNHNS and CDR2 SASEGT. CDR3 region: CALLGTSGVSYNEQFF. The CDR3 nucleotides read TGTGCACTTCTCGGGACTAGCGGGGTCTCCTACAATGAGCAGTTCTTC.

The V and J genes are TRBV27 and TRBJ2-3; 8 nucleotides line up with TRBD2. Losses at the gene ends were 7 bases for V and 0 bases for J; bases not matched to a gene: 6. The length of the CDR3 is 15 residues. Germline loops: CDR1 MNHEY, CDR2 SMNVEV (reference sequence). Written as DNA, the CDR3 is TGTGCCAGCACACTAGCGGCCGATAGCACAGATACGCAGTATTTT. It codes for CASTLAADSTDTQYF.

CDR3 sequence: CATRDTYTQYF. As DNA, the CDR3 is TGTGCCACAAGGGACACCTATACGCAGTATTTT. The rearrangement joins TRBV7-9 to TRBJ2-3; TRBD1 might be the D (6 bases). There are 11 residues in the CDR3. Per germline, CDR1 SEHNR and CDR2 FQNEAQ (reference sequence). The germline V and J ends were trimmed by 10 bases and 7 bases, with 12 bases remaining between them.

This clonotype was observed at least ten times. The chain uses TRBV5-1 and TRBJ2-7; tentatively, D is TRBD1 (6 bases). Germline CDR1 reads SGHRS; CDR2 reads YFSETQ. The V and J ends lost 5 bases and 3 bases respectively, with 12 bases between them. This CDR3 has 13 amino acids. For the CDR3, the DNA is TGCGCCAGCAGTTACCGGACAGACTACGAGCAGTACTTC. Its protein is CASSYRTDYEQYF.

In its sample, this clonotype was seen many times. The J gene is TRBJ2-1, the V gene TRBV19, with 9 bases identical to TRBD2. The CDR3 contains 13 residues. J gave up 10 bases and V 4 bases, and 5 bases lay outside the gene matches. The germline CDR1 and CDR2 sequences are LNHDA and SQIVND (reference sequence). CDR3 nucleotides: TGTGCCAGTAGTACCGGGACTAGCAGGGAGCAGTTCTTC. Translated: CASSTGTSREQFF.

The rearrangement links TRBV4-2 to TRBJ1-1; D call uncertain. The germline V gene has CDR1 LGHNA and CDR2 YNFKEQ. V shed 1 base and J shed 0 bases, with 12 bases lying between them. This CDR3 comprises 16 residues. In nucleotides, the CDR3 is TGTGCCAGCAGCCAAGGGAGGTCGCTGATGAACACTGAAGCTTTCTTT. Its protein product is CASSQGRSLMNTEAFF.

The rearrangement joins TRBV11-2 to TRBJ2-3, with D perhaps TRBD1 (6 bases). CDR3 size: 15 residues. Germline V gives CDR1 SGHAT, CDR2 FQNNGV. Trimming removed 2 bases at V and 4 bases at J, with 13 bases between. The CDR3 is CASSLSSTGPDTQYF. The DNA for the CDR3 is TGTGCCAGCAGCTTATCGTCAACAGGGCCAGATACGCAGTATTTT.

This clonotype has at least ten counts. The chain is built from TRBV11-2 and TRBJ2-2; 7 bases map to TRBD2. Germline V gene data show CDR1 as SGHAT and CDR2 as FQNNGV. The CDR3 has 17 amino acids. V dropped 2 bases and J dropped 0; count of bases not matched to a gene: 6. This CDR3 reads CASSLNWAGANTGELFF. The CDR3 DNA reads as TGTGCCAGCAGCTTAAATTGGGCGGGAGCGAACACCGGGGAGCTGTTTTTT. The full variable domain, in which reference TRBV11-2 and TRBJ2-2 provide the parts outside the CDR3, is EAGVAQSPRYKIIEKRQSVAFWCNPISGHATLYWYQQILGQGPKLLIQFQNNGVVDDSQLPKDRFSAERLKGVDSTLKIQPAKLEDSAVYLCASSLNWAGANTGELFFGEGSRLTVL.

This clonotype was recorded many times. V gene TRBV7-3 combines with J gene TRBJ2-5, with D unresolved. The CDR3 sequence is 13 residues long. Germline-derived CDR1 and CDR2 are SGHTA and FQGTGA. V was shortened by 0 bases and J by 3 bases, with 5 bases between the two germline ends. This CDR3 reads CASSLTRKETQYF. CDR3 bases: TGTGCCAGCAGCTTAACTAGAAAAGAGACCCAGTACTTC.

This clonotype was seen a handful of times. This chain uses TRBV7-9 with TRBJ1-4; 7 bases match TRBD1. Germline CDR1 and CDR2: SEHNR and FQNEAQ (reference sequence). The CDR3 totals 14 residues. V shed 3 bases, J shed 8 bases, and the junction held 6 bases outside the gene matches. CDR3 protein: CASSFQTGHEKLFF. CDR3 sequence (DNA): TGTGCCAGCAGCTTCCAGACAGGGCACGAAAAACTGTTTTTT.

This clonotype was found many times. The V gene is TRBV28, the J gene TRBJ2-7, with 7 bases matching TRBD1. The V gene's germline CDR1 is MDHEN and CDR2 SYDVKM. V was clipped by 4 bases and J by 2 bases; unmatched bases: 5. The CDR3 consists of 14 residues. CDR3 coding DNA: TGTGCCAGCAGTTCGGGACAGCCACCCTACGAGCAGTACTTC. Translated: CASSSGQPPYEQYF.

This sequence joins TRBV12-3 or TRBV12-4 and TRBJ1-1, with 9 bases matching TRBD1. The CDR3 runs to 14 residues. J lost 7 bases, V lost 3 bases, and 6 bases had no gene match. CDR3 amino acids: CASSFRTGAGEAFF. DNA of the CDR3: TGTGCCAGCAGTTTTCGGACAGGGGCTGGTGAAGCTTTCTTT.